This TCR beta chain was profiled in a study of shared clonotypes between healthy human individuals. Germline V lookup: CDR1 ENHRY, CDR2 SYGVKD. The CDR3 runs 15 residues. V lost 4 bases to trimming and J lost 3 bases, with 16 bases between them. Terminally differentiated effector memory CD45RA+ cells were excluded by CCR7 positive selection of CD45RO-negative cells. Findings of the study overall: Four donors held about 5.1% of naive CD4 clonotypes in common. It was the non-shared clonotypes that had lower generation probabilities than clonotypes shared by all four donors. In general, naive subsets displayed greater estimated richness than memory subsets did.

Sequenced by immunoSEQ multiplex PCR; TCRdb stores in-frame clones only, minus some. This table holds millions of clones, 85% to 95% found once. As concerns this clone: No antigen is known for it.

The sequencing sample was made of naive CD8+ T cells from PBMCs. The sequence was collected from a man between 18 and 35 years old in good health. Some clones in this sample may be carry-over from other donors' samples. The chain links TRBV10-3 to TRBJ2-7, with a tentative D call TRBD2 (6 bases). DNA of the CDR3: TGTGCCATCAGTGGGGGGTCTAGCGCAAACTACGAGCAGTACTTC. This codes for CAISGGSSANYEQYF.